A single sample is the source of the 18 T cell receptor beta chains below, sequenced in a study of T cell clones after liver transplantation. The table came from immunoSEQ multiplex PCR; TCRdb's copy has only in-frame clones and leaves some out. Among tens of thousands of clones listed, roughly 80% were seen once. This specimen was CD4+ T cells from blood, taken 12 months after liver transplant. The receptors come from a human patient who received a liver transplant. Some of the T cells might come from the graft donor.

The chain combines TRBV11-2 with TRBJ2-5, with D perhaps matching TRBD2 (6 bases). From germline, CDR1 is SGHAT and CDR2 FQNNGV. The CDR3 consists of 14 residues. The V end was cut by 4 bases, the J end by 1 base, with 10 bases between. The CDR3 here is CASSWRDSQETQYF. CDR3 in DNA: TGTGCCAGCAGCTGGCGGGACTCCCAAGAGACCCAGTACTTC.

The chain carries TRBV30 and TRBJ1-3, with TRBD1 identical over 7 bases. The CDR3 is 13 amino acids. J was trimmed by 7 bases and V by 5 bases; bases with no gene match: 8. Looked up from germline, CDR1 is GTSNPN and CDR2 is SVGIG (reference sequence). DNA for the CDR3: TGTGCCTGGTCACCAGGGGGAGGGAACACCATATATTTT. Protein product: CAWSPGGGNTIYF.

This clone appeared once. This rearrangement joins TRBV18 to TRBJ1-1; possibly TRBD1 for D (5 bases). Germline CDR1 and CDR2: KGHSH and LQKENI. CDR3 size: 14 residues. The ends were cut back, 2 bases at V and 10 bases at J, with 17 bases in the middle. CDR3 in DNA: TGTGCCAGCTCACCAGTTAGTACCGCCGACAGAGCTTTCTTT. This translates into CASSPVSTADRAFF.

The J gene is TRBJ2-2, the V gene TRBV6-1; tentative D call: TRBD2 (6 bases). There are 15 residues in the CDR3. V dropped 6 bases and J dropped 2 bases, with 13 bases sitting between them. Germline V gene sequence: CDR1 MNHNS, CDR2 SASEGT. CDR3 amino acids: CASREGPGNTGELFF. The CDR3 region has the DNA TGTGCCAGCAGGGAGGGTCCCGGAAACACCGGGGAGCTGTTTTTT.

V usage is TRBV15 and J usage is TRBJ2-7; a possible D gene is TRBD1 (6 bases). Trimming stripped 0 bases from V and 12 bases from J, with 21 bases between. The germline gives CDR1 LNHNV, CDR2 YYDKDF (reference sequence). The CDR3 length is 15 residues. CDR3 sequence (DNA): TGTGCCACCAGCAGAGATAAGGTTGGCGAGGGGGTATTGTACTTC. Amino acids: CATSRDKVGEGVLYF.

The chain couples TRBV5-1 to TRBJ2-2; 8 bases are shared with TRBD2. Germline V lookup: CDR1 SGHRS, CDR2 YFSETQ. The V and J ends lost 4 bases and 4 bases, in that order; junction bases with no gene match: 12. The CDR3 spans 17 residues. The CDR3 sequence is CASSAPSGSAGTGELFF. The CDR3, as DNA: TGCGCCAGCAGCGCACCGAGCGGGAGTGCGGGCACCGGGGAGCTGTTTTTT.

This chain joins TRBV18 and TRBJ1-3; 9 bases fit TRBD1. V dropped 1 base and J dropped 4; count of bases not matched to a gene: 5. The CDR3 totals 16 residues. From germline, CDR1 is KGHSH and CDR2 LQKENI. The CDR3 region is CASSPLDRGSGNTIYF. The DNA of the CDR3 is TGTGCCAGCTCACCACTGGACAGGGGAAGCGGAAACACCATATATTTT.

V and J are TRBV6-6 and TRBJ1-2; TRBD1 is a possible D gene (5 bases). Deletions cut 7 bases from V and 4 bases from J, with 13 bases between. This CDR3 region has 13 residues. Germline CDR1 and CDR2: MNHNY and SVGAGI (reference sequence). The CDR3 is CASTKNRSYGYTF. DNA for the CDR3: TGTGCCAGCACCAAGAACAGGAGCTATGGCTACACCTTC.

V gene TRBV2 combines with J gene TRBJ2-1; TRBD1 aligns across 7 bases. V shed 6 bases and J 8 bases; nucleotides not matched to a gene: 4. The germline gives CDR1 SNHLY, CDR2 FYNNEI. This CDR3 is 12 amino acids long. CDR3 protein: CASRNRGDEQFF. In nucleotides, the CDR3 is TGTGCCAGCAGAAACAGGGGAGATGAGCAGTTCTTC.

This clone was detected only a few times. The rearrangement links TRBV7-9 to TRBJ1-3; a possible D gene is TRBD1 (6 bases). V gave up 3 bases and J gave up 2 bases, with 11 bases separating them. Germline V gene lookup returns CDR1 SEHNR and CDR2 FQNEAQ (reference sequence). The CDR3 is made up of 15 amino acids. The CDR3 is CASSFIQGTGNTIYF. CDR3 sequence (DNA): TGTGCCAGCAGCTTTATACAGGGTACTGGAAACACCATATATTTT.

This chain links TRBV7-9 with TRBJ2-1; no clear D gene. The CDR3 has 15 amino acids. Germline V CDR1 and CDR2: SEHNR, FQNEAQ (reference sequence). V was clipped by 1 base and J by 4 bases, with 11 bases between them. This CDR3 reads CASSLVSSSYNEQFF. CDR3 sequence (DNA): TGTGCCAGCAGCTTAGTGTCTAGTTCATACAATGAGCAGTTCTTC.

V is TRBV28 and J is TRBJ2-7; D gene uncertain. The CDR3 sequence is 11 residues long. Germline loops: CDR1 MDHEN, CDR2 SYDVKM. V lost 10 bases and J lost 2, with 9 bases in between. CDR3 sequence reads: CATEIPYEQYF. The DNA of the CDR3 is TGTGCCACCGAGATCCCCTACGAGCAGTACTTC.

J is TRBJ2-1 and V is TRBV9; possibly TRBD2 for D (6 bases). The CDR3 has 13 residues. Trimming took off 4 bases at V and 6 bases at J, with 11 bases between the two ends. Germline V gives CDR1 SGDLS, CDR2 YYNGEE. This chain's CDR3 is CASSPGTLNEQFF. The DNA of the CDR3 is TGTGCCAGCAGCCCGGGGACTCTCAATGAGCAGTTCTTC.

The chain combines TRBV27 with TRBJ2-1; 9 bases line up with TRBD2. The V gene's germline CDR1 is MNHEY and CDR2 SMNVEV (reference sequence). J gave up 2 bases and V 5 bases, and 4 bases lay outside the gene matches. The CDR3 contains 15 residues. Here the CDR3 reads CASSEWTSAYNEQFF. The CDR3 DNA sequence: TGTGCCAGCAGTGAATGGACTAGCGCCTACAATGAGCAGTTCTTC.

The chain carries TRBV5-1 and TRBJ1-2, with D perhaps matching TRBD1 (5 bases). V lost 0 bases and J lost 5, with 14 bases in between. The germline CDR1 and CDR2 sequences are SGHRS and YFSETQ. The CDR3 runs 15 residues. In DNA, the CDR3 is TGCGCCAGCAGCTTGGACGGGACCGGATTTTATGGCTACACCTTC. Translated: CASSLDGTGFYGYTF.

This rearrangement joins TRBV15 to TRBJ2-7; 9 nucleotides agree with TRBD1. The CDR3 has 16 residues. The ends lost 3 bases at V and 6 bases at J; junction bases unmatched: 12. The germline gives CDR1 LNHNV, CDR2 YYDKDF (reference sequence). The CDR3 is CATSRGGPGQGSEQYF. DNA for the CDR3: TGTGCCACCAGCAGGGGGGGCCCGGGACAGGGATCCGAGCAGTACTTC.

The V call is TRBV19, the J call TRBJ2-3; D is ambiguous. Trimming shortened V by 5 bases and J by 3 bases, and 18 bases separated the two germline ends. Germline V gene sequence: CDR1 LNHDA, CDR2 SQIVND (reference sequence). CDR3 size: 16 residues. This chain's CDR3 is CASSLRDPLSTDTQYF. CDR3 nucleotides: TGTGCCAGTAGTCTGCGAGATCCGCTGTCGACAGATACGCAGTATTTT.

This rearrangement joins TRBV2 to TRBJ2-3, with D perhaps being TRBD1 or TRBD2 (6 bases each). CDR3 length: 14 residues. V dropped 5 bases and J dropped 2 bases, with 11 bases sitting between them. From germline, CDR1 is SNHLY and CDR2 FYNNEI. The CDR3 protein is CASSLGGHTDTQYF. DNA for the CDR3: TGTGCCAGCAGTCTGGGGGGCCACACAGATACGCAGTATTTT.